The 13 T cell receptor beta chains presented below share a single source sample, sequenced in a study of T cells in Graves' hyperthyroidism and ophthalmopathy. TCR beta CDR3 regions were amplified from RNA. The TCR CDR3 was amplified in a first-round RT-PCR using the HTBI primer set. TCRdb recomputed calls from the multiplex PCR reads with MiXCR, one row per CDR3 protein. The data hold 490,000 or so distinct CDR3 sequences, with roughly 15% observed a single time. The specimen sequenced was blood. The receptors derive from a woman in her thirties with Graves' ophthalmopathy.

In its sample, this clonotype was seen once. This rearrangement joins TRBV4-3 to TRBJ2-6, with D uncertain. Trimming took off 0 bases at V and 0 bases at J, with 12 bases between the two ends. Germline V CDR1 and CDR2: LGHNA, YSLEER. This CDR3 is built from 18 residues. Written as DNA, the CDR3 is TGCGCCAGCAGCCAAGATCTGGGATTCTCCTCTGGGGCCAACGTCCTGACTTTC. This translates into CASSQDLGFSSGANVLTF.

This sequence joins TRBV6-1 and TRBJ2-3; no clear D. Per the germline V gene, CDR1 is MNHNS and CDR2 is SASEGT. This CDR3 has 15 amino acids. V was shortened by 4 bases and J by 0 bases, with 11 bases between the two germline ends. CDR3 amino acids: CASSGGYGSTDTQYF. The CDR3 nucleotides are TGTGCCAGCAGTGGTGGGTACGGGAGCACAGATACGCAGTATTTT.

This clonotype was detected ten times or more. CDR3 bases: TGTGCCAGCAGCCAAGAATATCCCGAGGAGGACACTGAAGCTTTCTTT. It translates to CASSQEYPEEDTEAFF. The chain joins TRBV3-1 to TRBJ1-1; no clear D gene. The length of the CDR3 is 16 residues. In germline, CDR1 is LGHDT, CDR2 YNNKEL (reference sequence). The V end was cut by 0 bases, the J end by 3 bases, with 14 bases between.

The chain is built from TRBV20-1 and TRBJ2-5; 8 bases match TRBD1. V was pared by 5 bases and J by 4 bases, with 15 bases of the junction left unmatched. CDR3 length: 16 residues. Germline CDR1 reads DFQATT; CDR2 reads SNEGSKA (reference sequence). This chain's CDR3 is CSAARVAGGLGETQYF. The CDR3 DNA sequence: TGCAGTGCTGCCAGGGTGGCAGGGGGCTTAGGAGAGACCCAGTACTTC.

This clonotype came up a few times. The gene calls are TRBV6-1 and TRBJ2-5, with 11 bases fitting TRBD2. Germline CDR1 is MNHNS and CDR2 is SASEGT. The length of the CDR3 is 13 residues. Losses at the gene ends were 10 bases for V and 4 bases for J; bases not matched to a gene: 5. The CDR3 sequence is CAINSGRGETQYF. CDR3 nucleotide sequence: TGTGCCATCAATAGCGGGAGGGGAGAGACCCAGTACTTC.

This clonotype has just a few counts. V and J are TRBV18 and TRBJ2-7, with 7 nucleotides matching TRBD1. Germline loops: CDR1 KGHSH, CDR2 LQKENI. The CDR3 is 16 amino acids. Trimming removed 0 bases from V and 2 bases from J; junction bases left unmatched: 7. CDR3 nucleotide sequence: TGTGCCAGCTCACCACCGGTAGGGGGCCCGACCTACGAGCAGTACTTC. Its translation is CASSPPVGGPTYEQYF.

This clonotype was recorded at least ten times. The chain employs TRBV7-2 and TRBJ2-1; 9 bases map to TRBD1. The length of the CDR3 is 15 residues. Germline CDR1 is SGHTA and CDR2 is FQGNSA. V lost 6 bases to trimming and J lost 5 bases; unmatched junction nucleotides: 8. The DNA of the CDR3 is TGTGCCAGCAGGGCCGGGACAGGGAGGCACAATGAGCAGTTCTTC. Protein: CASRAGTGRHNEQFF.

The chain recombines TRBV5-1 with TRBJ1-2; no definite D call. The CDR3 is 15 residues long. Germline loops: CDR1 SGHRS, CDR2 YFSETQ. Trimming removed 0 bases at V and 2 bases at J, with 11 bases between. The CDR3 bases are TGCGCCAGCAGCTTGGAGGCAAATTTGAACTATGGCTACACCTTC. Amino acid sequence: CASSLEANLNYGYTF.

At least ten counts were recorded for this clonotype. The J gene is TRBJ1-3, the V gene TRBV6-1; D is possibly TRBD1 (5 bases). The CDR3 covers 15 residues. The V gene's germline CDR1 is MNHNS and CDR2 SASEGT. The V gene lost 7 bases and the J gene lost 0 bases, with 13 bases spanning the gap. CDR3 residues: CASTTTGSSGNTIYF. In nucleotides, the CDR3 is TGTGCCAGCACTACAACAGGAAGCTCTGGAAACACCATATATTTT.

The chain recombines TRBV9 with TRBJ2-1; TRBD2 agrees at 10 bases. Trimming at V came to 4 bases and at J to 4 bases, leaving 5 bases not matched to a gene. The CDR3 runs 15 residues. In germline, CDR1 is SGDLS, CDR2 YYNGEE. CDR3 nucleotide sequence: TGTGCCAGCAGCTCCGGGACTAGCGAGTACAATGAGCAGTTCTTC. This codes for CASSSGTSEYNEQFF.

This clonotype was recorded at least ten times. V usage is TRBV24-1 and J usage is TRBJ2-1; TRBD2 matches 14 bases. This CDR3 is built from 19 residues. Unmatched junction bases numbered 10, after V lost 7 bases and J lost 0 bases. Germline V gene lookup returns CDR1 KGHDR and CDR2 SFDVKD. This CDR3 reads CATSDPGLAGVNSYNEQFF. CDR3 sequence (DNA): TGTGCCACCAGCGATCCGGGACTAGCGGGAGTCAACTCCTACAATGAGCAGTTCTTC.

The chain couples TRBV20-1 to TRBJ2-1; 13 positions match TRBD2. The CDR3 has 15 residues. V lost 3 bases, J lost 5 bases, and 4 bases stayed unmatched. Germline values: CDR1 DFQATT, CDR2 SNEGSKA (reference sequence). CDR3 sequence reads: CSARGGLAGNNEQFF. CDR3 sequence (DNA): TGCAGTGCTAGGGGGGGACTAGCGGGGAACAATGAGCAGTTCTTC.

V usage is TRBV27 and J usage is TRBJ2-1; TRBD2 matches at 16 bases. V lost 5 bases to trimming and J lost 12 bases; unmatched junction nucleotides: 4. This CDR3 has 14 amino acids. Germline CDR1 and CDR2: MNHEY and SMNVEV (reference sequence). The CDR3 spells CASSLGTSGRGQFF. For the CDR3, the DNA is TGTGCCAGCAGTCTCGGGACTAGCGGGAGGGGGCAGTTCTTC.